This T cell receptor beta chain was identified during a study of blood T cells in healthy people across ages. Study-wide findings and caveats: Long-lived donors exceeded aged donors in naive CD4+ cells and diversity.

A second roughly 7 to 11 cycle PCR used barcoded and J-beta primers. From the 5' RACE reads, TCRdb called clonotypes with MiXCR, one entry per CDR3 protein. The table has around 900,000 distinct CDR3 sequences, around 54% seen once. Germline CDR1 is LGHDT and CDR2 is YNNKEL (reference sequence). The CDR3 totals 16 residues. V was pared by 3 bases and J by 0 bases, with 6 bases of the junction left unmatched. Every participating donor contributed about 10 milliliters of peripheral blood through a draw. Remarks on this clonotype: Its target is not known.

This TCR was sampled from an older woman in good health. The V and J genes are TRBV3-1 and TRBJ2-7; 9 positions agree with TRBD2. Sequenced material: blood. In nucleotides, the CDR3 is TGTGCCAGCAGCCAGGACCATAGCGGGAGCTCCTACGAGCAGTACTTC. Protein: CASSQDHSGSSYEQYF.